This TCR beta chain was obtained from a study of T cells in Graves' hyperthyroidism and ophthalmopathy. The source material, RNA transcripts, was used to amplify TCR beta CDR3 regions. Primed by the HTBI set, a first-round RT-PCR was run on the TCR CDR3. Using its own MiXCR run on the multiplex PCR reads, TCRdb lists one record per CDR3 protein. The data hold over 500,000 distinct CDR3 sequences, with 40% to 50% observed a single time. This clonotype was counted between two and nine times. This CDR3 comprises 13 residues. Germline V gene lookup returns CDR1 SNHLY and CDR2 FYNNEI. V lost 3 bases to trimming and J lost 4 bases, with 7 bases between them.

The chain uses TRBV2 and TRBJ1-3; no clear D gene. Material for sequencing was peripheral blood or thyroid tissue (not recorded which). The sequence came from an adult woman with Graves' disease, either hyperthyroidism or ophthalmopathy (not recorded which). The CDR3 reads CASSDTPGNTIYF. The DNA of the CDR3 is TGTGCCAGCAGTGATACTCCAGGAAACACCATATATTTT.